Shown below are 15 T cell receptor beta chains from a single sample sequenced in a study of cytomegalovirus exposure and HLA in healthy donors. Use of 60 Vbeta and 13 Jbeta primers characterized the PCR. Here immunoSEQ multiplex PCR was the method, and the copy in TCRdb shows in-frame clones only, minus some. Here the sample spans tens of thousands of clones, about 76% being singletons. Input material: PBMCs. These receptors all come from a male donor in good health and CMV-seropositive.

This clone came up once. The CDR3 nucleotides are TGTGCCAGCAGCTCTTATAGCGGGAGGGGCAATGAGCAGTTCTTC. It is translated as CASSSYSGRGNEQFF. The gene calls are TRBV11-2 and TRBJ2-1; 11 positions match TRBD2. CDR1 and CDR2 (germline): SGHAT, FQNNGV. CDR3 size: 15 residues. V lost 4 bases and J lost 6; bases outside the gene matches: 5.

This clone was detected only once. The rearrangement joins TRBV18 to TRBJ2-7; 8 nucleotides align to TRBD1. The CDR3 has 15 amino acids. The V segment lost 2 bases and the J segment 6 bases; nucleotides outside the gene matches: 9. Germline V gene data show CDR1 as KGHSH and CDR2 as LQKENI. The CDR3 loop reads CASSPGTGTRVEQYF. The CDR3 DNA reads TGTGCCAGCTCACCAGGGACAGGAACGAGGGTCGAGCAGTACTTC.

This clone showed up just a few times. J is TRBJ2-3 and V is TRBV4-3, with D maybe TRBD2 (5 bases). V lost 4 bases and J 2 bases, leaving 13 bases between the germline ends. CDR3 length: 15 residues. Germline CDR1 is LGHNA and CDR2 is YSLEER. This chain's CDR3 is CASSPEAGNTDTQYF. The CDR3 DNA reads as TGCGCCAGCAGCCCGGAGGCGGGTAACACAGATACGCAGTATTTT.

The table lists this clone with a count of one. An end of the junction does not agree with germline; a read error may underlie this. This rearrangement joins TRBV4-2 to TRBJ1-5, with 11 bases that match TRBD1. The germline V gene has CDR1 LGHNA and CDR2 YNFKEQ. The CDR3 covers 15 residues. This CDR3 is CASSQGTGGKQPQHF. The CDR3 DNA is TGTGCCAGCAGCCAAGGGACAGGGGGCAAACAGCCCCAGCATTTT.

As DNA, the CDR3 is TGTGCCAGCAGTGAAGGGGCAGACAGGGCGTATGGCTACACCTTC. Amino acid sequence: CASSEGADRAYGYTF. V is TRBV6-1 and J is TRBJ1-2, with TRBD1 matching over 7 bases. Germline lookup yields CDR1 MNHNS and CDR2 SASEGT. V dropped 1 base and J dropped 5; count of bases not matched to a gene: 7. This CDR3 contains 15 residues.

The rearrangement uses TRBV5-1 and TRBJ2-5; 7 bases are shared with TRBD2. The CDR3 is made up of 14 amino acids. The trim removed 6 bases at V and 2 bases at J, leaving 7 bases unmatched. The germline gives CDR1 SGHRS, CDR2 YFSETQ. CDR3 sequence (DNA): TGCGCCAGCACAGCGGGGAGGGAACAAGAGACCCAGTACTTC. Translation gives CASTAGREQETQYF.

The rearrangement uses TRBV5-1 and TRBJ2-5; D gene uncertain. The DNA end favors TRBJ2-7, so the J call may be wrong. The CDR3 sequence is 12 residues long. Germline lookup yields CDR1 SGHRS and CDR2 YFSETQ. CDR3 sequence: CASSLASSEQYF. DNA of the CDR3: TGCGCCAGCAGCTTGGCGAGCAGCGAGCAGTACTTC.

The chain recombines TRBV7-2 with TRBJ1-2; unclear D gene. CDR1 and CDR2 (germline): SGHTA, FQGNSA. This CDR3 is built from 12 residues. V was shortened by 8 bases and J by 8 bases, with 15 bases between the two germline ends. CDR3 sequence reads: CASGLGLKGYTF. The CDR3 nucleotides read TGTGCCAGCGGACTTGGGTTAAAGGGCTACACCTTC.

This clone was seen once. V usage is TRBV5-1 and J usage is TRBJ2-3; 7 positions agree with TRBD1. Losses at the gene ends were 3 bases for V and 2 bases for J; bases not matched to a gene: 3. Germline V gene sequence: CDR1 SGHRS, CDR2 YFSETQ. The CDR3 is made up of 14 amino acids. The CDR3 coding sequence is TGCGCCAGCAGCTGGGGGACAGCCACAGATACGCAGTATTTT. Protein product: CASSWGTATDTQYF.

DNA of the CDR3: TGCAGCGTGACTGCTCTCACAGATACGCAGTATTTT. It translates to CSVTALTDTQYF. The chain couples TRBV29-1 to TRBJ2-3; D remains ambiguous. The CDR3 contains 12 residues. Trimming left V 6 bases short and J 2 bases short, with 9 bases between. Germline V lookup: CDR1 SQVTM, CDR2 ANQGSEA.

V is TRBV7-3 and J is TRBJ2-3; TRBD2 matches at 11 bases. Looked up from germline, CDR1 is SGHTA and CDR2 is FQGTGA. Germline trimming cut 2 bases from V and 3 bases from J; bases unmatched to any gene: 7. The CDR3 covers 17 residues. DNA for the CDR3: TGTGCCAGCAGCTTAGGCGCGCTAGCGGGGGGTACAGATACGCAGTATTTT. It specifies CASSLGALAGGTDTQYF.

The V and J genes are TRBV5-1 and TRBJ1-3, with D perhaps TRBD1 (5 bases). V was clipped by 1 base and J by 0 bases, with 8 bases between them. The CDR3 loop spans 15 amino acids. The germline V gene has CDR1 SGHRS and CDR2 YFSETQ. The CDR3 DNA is TGCGCCAGCAGCTTGTGGGGCAGCTCTGGAAACACCATATATTTT. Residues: CASSLWGSSGNTIYF.

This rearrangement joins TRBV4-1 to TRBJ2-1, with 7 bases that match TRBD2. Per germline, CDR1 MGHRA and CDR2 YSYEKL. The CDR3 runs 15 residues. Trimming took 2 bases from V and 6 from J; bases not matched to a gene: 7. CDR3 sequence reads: CASSQLGLGVNEQFF. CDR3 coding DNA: TGCGCCAGCAGCCAACTCGGACTAGGGGTCAATGAGCAGTTCTTC.

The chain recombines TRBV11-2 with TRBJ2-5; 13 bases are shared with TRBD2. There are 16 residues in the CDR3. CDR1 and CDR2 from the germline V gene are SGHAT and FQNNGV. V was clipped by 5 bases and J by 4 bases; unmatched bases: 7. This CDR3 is CASSTDGLAGAETQYF. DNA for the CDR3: TGTGCCAGCAGCACGGACGGACTAGCGGGAGCAGAGACCCAGTACTTC.

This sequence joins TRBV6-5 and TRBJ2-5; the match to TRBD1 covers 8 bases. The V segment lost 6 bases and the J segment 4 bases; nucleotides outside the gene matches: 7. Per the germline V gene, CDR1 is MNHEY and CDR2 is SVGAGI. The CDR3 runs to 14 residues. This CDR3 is CASSSGQGRETQYF. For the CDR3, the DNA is TGTGCCAGCAGCAGCGGACAGGGACGAGAGACCCAGTACTTC.